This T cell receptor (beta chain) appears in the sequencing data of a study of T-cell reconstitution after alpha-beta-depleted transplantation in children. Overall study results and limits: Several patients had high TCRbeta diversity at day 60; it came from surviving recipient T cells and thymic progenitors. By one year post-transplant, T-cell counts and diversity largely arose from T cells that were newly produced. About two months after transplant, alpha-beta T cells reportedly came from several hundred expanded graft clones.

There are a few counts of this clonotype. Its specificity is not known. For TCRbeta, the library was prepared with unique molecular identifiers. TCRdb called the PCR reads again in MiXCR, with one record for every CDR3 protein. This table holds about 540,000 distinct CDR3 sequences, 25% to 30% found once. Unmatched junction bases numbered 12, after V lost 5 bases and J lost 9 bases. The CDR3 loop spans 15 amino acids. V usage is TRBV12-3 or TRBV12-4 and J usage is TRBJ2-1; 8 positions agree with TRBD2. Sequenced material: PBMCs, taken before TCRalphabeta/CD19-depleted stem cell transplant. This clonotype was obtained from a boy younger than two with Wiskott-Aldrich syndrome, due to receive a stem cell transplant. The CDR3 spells CASSPSGVAGSEQFF. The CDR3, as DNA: TGTGCCAGCAGTCCTTCCGGTGTAGCGGGAAGTGAGCAGTTCTTC.